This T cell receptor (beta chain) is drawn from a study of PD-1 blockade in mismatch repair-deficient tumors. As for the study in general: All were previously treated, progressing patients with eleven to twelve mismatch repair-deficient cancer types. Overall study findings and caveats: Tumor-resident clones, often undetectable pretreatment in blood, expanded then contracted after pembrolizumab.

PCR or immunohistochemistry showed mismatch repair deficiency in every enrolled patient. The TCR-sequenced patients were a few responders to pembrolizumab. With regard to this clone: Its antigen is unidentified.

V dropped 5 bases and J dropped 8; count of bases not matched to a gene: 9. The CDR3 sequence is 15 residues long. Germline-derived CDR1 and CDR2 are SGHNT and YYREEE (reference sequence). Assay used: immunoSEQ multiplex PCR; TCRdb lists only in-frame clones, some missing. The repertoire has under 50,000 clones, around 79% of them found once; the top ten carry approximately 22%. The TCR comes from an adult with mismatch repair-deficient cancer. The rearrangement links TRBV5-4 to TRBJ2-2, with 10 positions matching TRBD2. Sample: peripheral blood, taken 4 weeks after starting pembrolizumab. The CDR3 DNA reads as TGTGCCAGCAGGAGAGCGGGAGGGGCGTATGGGGAGCTGTTTTTT. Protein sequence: CASRRAGGAYGELFF.